These 14 T cell receptor beta chains share one sample of origin, sequenced in a study of T cells after yellow fever vaccination. TCRdb called the 5' RACE reads again in MiXCR, with one record for every CDR3 protein. The sample consists of 350,000 to 450,000 distinct CDR3 sequences, 6% to 8% of them appearing once. This sample comprised PBMCs, obtained 5 days after the yellow fever booster vaccination. These receptors were obtained from a man aged 25-40 years who received the YFV17D yellow fever vaccine.

The chain employs TRBV7-2 and TRBJ2-7; 7 nucleotides line up with TRBD2. The V gene end was trimmed by 1 base and the J gene end by 6 bases; junction bases not matched to a gene: 6. The CDR3 is 14 residues long. The germline V gene encodes CDR1 SGHTA and CDR2 FQGNSA. This CDR3 is CASSLVAGEVEQYF. In DNA, the CDR3 is TGTGCCAGCAGCTTAGTTGCGGGAGAGGTCGAGCAGTACTTC.

The rearrangement links TRBV7-9 to TRBJ1-2; 9 nucleotides agree with TRBD1. The V gene's germline CDR1 is SEHNR and CDR2 FQNEAQ (reference sequence). The CDR3 consists of 14 residues. The junction had 9 bases not matched to a gene; V was cut back by 8 bases and J by 5 bases. CDR3 in amino acids: CASSGLQGAYGYTF. CDR3 DNA: TGTGCCAGCTCAGGTTTACAGGGGGCGTATGGCTACACCTTC.

This clonotype has ten or more counts. This rearrangement joins TRBV9 to TRBJ1-1; possibly TRBD1 for D (5 bases). The CDR3 contains 14 residues. Germline CDR1 SGDLS, CDR2 YYNGEE. The V end was cut by 3 bases, the J end by 0 bases, with 9 bases between. DNA for the CDR3: TGTGCCAGCAGCGCGGGGACGGTGAACACTGAAGCTTTCTTT. Its translation: CASSAGTVNTEAFF.

V and J are TRBV9 and TRBJ2-7; unclear D gene. The CDR3 sequence is 15 residues long. Looked up from germline, CDR1 is SGDLS and CDR2 is YYNGEE. Trimming took off 3 bases at V and 0 bases at J, with 13 bases between the two ends. CDR3 bases: TGTGCCAGCAGCGCATCGGGCCTCTACTCCTACGAGCAGTACTTC. It yields the protein CASSASGLYSYEQYF.

The V and J genes are TRBV6-2 or TRBV6-3 and TRBJ2-7, with 7 bases identical to TRBD1. The CDR3 spans 12 residues. Germline assignment: CDR1 MNHEY and CDR2 SVGEGT. The J segment lost 3 bases and the V segment lost 7 bases, leaving 3 bases of the junction unmatched. CDR3 in DNA: TGTGCCAGCAACTCAGGGGGCTACGAGCAGTACTTC. It is translated as CASNSGGYEQYF.

About this clonotype itself: The germline gene is not matched at one end of the junction; a read error may be the cause. The chain carries TRBV20-1 and TRBJ2-3, with 7 positions matching TRBD2. Germline V gives CDR1 DFQATT, CDR2 SNEGSKA (reference sequence). The CDR3 is 17 residues long. Here the CDR3 reads CCARASGRTHSTDTQYF. CDR3 sequence (DNA): TGCTGTGCTAGAGCTAGCGGCAGAACCCATTCCACAGATACGCAGTATTTT.

The chain is built from TRBV20-1 and TRBJ2-7; 11 bases fit TRBD2. The CDR3 runs 13 residues. Germline V gene data show CDR1 as DFQATT and CDR2 as SNEGSKA (reference sequence). Germline trimming cut 6 bases from V and 3 bases from J; bases unmatched to any gene: 4. CDR3 protein: CSAPGLADYEQYF. As DNA, the CDR3 is TGCAGTGCCCCGGGACTAGCGGACTACGAGCAGTACTTC.

The chain is built from TRBV28 and TRBJ2-6, with TRBD1 matching over 7 bases. The germline V gene has CDR1 MDHEN and CDR2 SYDVKM. V shed 6 bases and J 4 bases; nucleotides not matched to a gene: 6. CDR3 length: 15 residues. CDR3 coding DNA: TGTGCCAGCAGAGTAGGGGGCTCCGGGGCCAACGTCCTGACTTTC. Its translation: CASRVGGSGANVLTF. The complete variable domain, with remaining parts taken from reference TRBV28 and TRBJ2-6, reads DVKVTQSSRYLVKRTGEKVFLECVQDMDHENMFWYRQDPGLGLRLIYFSYDVKMKEKGDIPEGYSVSREKKERFSLILESASTNQTSMYLCASRVGGSGANVLTFGAGSRLTVL.

There are many counts of this clonotype. The rearrangement uses TRBV7-2 and TRBJ2-7, with a possible D match to TRBD2 (6 bases). The CDR3 has 12 amino acids. Between the trimmed V and J ends, which lost 3 bases and 11 bases, there was a span of 14 bases. Germline CDR1 SGHTA, CDR2 FQGNSA. The CDR3: CASSFPAGPKYF. The CDR3 region has the DNA TGTGCCAGCAGCTTCCCAGCGGGCCCTAAGTACTTC.

This sequence joins TRBV20-1 and TRBJ2-7; 12 bases fit TRBD2. This CDR3 is 12 amino acids long. Germline V gives CDR1 DFQATT, CDR2 SNEGSKA (reference sequence). For the CDR3, the DNA is TGCAGCCGACTAGCGGGAGCGTACGAGCAGTACTTC. Encoded protein: CSRLAGAYEQYF.

This clonotype was seen only a few times. The CDR3 loop reads CASSLGSGGGAQYF. CDR3 DNA sequence: TGTGCCAGCAGCTTGGGATCGGGAGGCGGGGCGCAGTATTTT. The J gene is TRBJ2-3, the V gene TRBV7-2; 7 bases match TRBD2. Germline assignment: CDR1 SGHTA and CDR2 FQGNSA. This CDR3 comprises 14 residues. The junction had 10 bases not matched to a gene; V was cut back by 3 bases and J by 10 bases.

This clonotype was observed many times. V gene TRBV20-1 combines with J gene TRBJ2-1; TRBD2 matches 10 bases. CDR1 is DFQATT, CDR2 SNEGSKA, per germline (reference sequence). The CDR3 runs to 13 residues. The chain's CDR3 is CSAGGLATGQQFF. DNA of the CDR3: TGCAGCGCCGGGGGACTAGCGACAGGACAGCAGTTCTTC.

This clonotype appeared a few times. This chain links TRBV28 with TRBJ2-2; tentative D call: TRBD2 (5 bases). The CDR3 contains 15 residues. The germline gives CDR1 MDHEN, CDR2 SYDVKM. V lost 5 bases to trimming and J lost 4 bases, with 14 bases between them. CDR3 residues: CASSPPTGFTGELFF. As DNA, the CDR3 is TGTGCCAGCAGTCCACCTACGGGATTCACCGGGGAGCTGTTTTTT.

The chain combines TRBV5-1 with TRBJ1-2; D not resolved. Germline V gives CDR1 SGHRS, CDR2 YFSETQ. The CDR3 consists of 13 residues. Trimming cost V 0 bases and J 5 bases, with 8 bases left between them. CDR3 loop: CASSLAREYGYTF. The CDR3 DNA sequence: TGCGCCAGCAGCTTGGCTAGGGAATATGGCTACACCTTC.